A selection of T cell receptor beta chains follows, all from one sample in a study of T-cell reconstitution after alpha-beta-depleted transplantation in children. Each CDR3 protein gets one entry after TCRdb re-called the PCR reads with MiXCR. The sample contains about 200,000 distinct CDR3 sequences, about 7% of which appear only once. The sample in question was PBMCs, obtained before TCRalphabeta/CD19-depleted stem cell transplant. The source of these receptors is a boy aged 2 to 9 with acute lymphoblastic leukemia, due to receive a stem cell transplant. Each CDR3 is given with its conserved first and last residue. A D gene is named only where the DNA matches it firmly. Clone size is stated in some rows and not others, as once, few, many or a class when expanded.

TRBV7-2	few	TRBJ2-6	NA	CASSFRLTSGANVLTF	TGTGCCAGCAGCTTTAGGCTTACATCTGGGGCCAACGTCCTGACTTTC
TRBV7-2	many	TRBJ2-1	NA	CASSYSSMGEQFF	TGTGCCAGCAGCTATAGTTCTATGGGTGAGCAGTTCTTC
TRBV28	few	TRBJ2-7	NA	CASGRYGTYEQYF	TGTGCCAGCGGACGCTACGGCACCTACGAGCAGTACTTC
TRBV20-1	many	TRBJ2-3	TRBD2	CSASLLAGDIDTQYF	TGCAGTGCTAGTCTACTAGCGGGGGACATAGATACGCAGTATTTT
TRBV11-2	many	TRBJ1-4	NA	CASSSRGPEEKLFF	TGTGCCAGCAGCTCTAGGGGACCGGAAGAAAAACTGTTTTTT
TRBV2	many	TRBJ2-3	NA	CASSRVASTDTQYF	TGTGCCAGCAGCCGAGTAGCTAGCACAGATACGCAGTATTTT
TRBV7-9	few	TRBJ2-3	NA	CASSSTGFQYF	TGTGCCAGCAGCTCTACAGGTTTTCAGTATTTT
TRBV20-1	many	TRBJ2-1	TRBD2	CSAHPSGRAANEQFF	TGCAGTGCTCATCCTAGCGGGAGGGCAGCCAATGAGCAGTTCTTC
TRBV12-3/TRBV12-4	many	TRBJ2-1	TRBD1	CASSLVQGALDEQFF	TGTGCCAGCAGTTTAGTACAGGGGGCTCTAGATGAGCAGTTCTTC
TRBV12-3/TRBV12-4	NA	TRBJ1-2	NA	CASSLQGEYGYTF	TGTGCCAGCAGTCTACAGGGAGAGTATGGCTACACCTTC
TRBV28	few	TRBJ2-3	NA	CASSLPSETRVLDTQYF	TGTGCCAGCAGCCTACCGTCGGAGACGAGGGTATTAGATACGCAGTATTTT
TRBV20-1	many	TRBJ2-2	NA	CSATTDTGELFF	TGCAGTGCTACAACAGACACCGGGGAGCTGTTTTTT
TRBV15	many	TRBJ2-7	NA	CATSRDLTYEQYF	TGTGCCACCAGCAGAGATCTGACCTACGAGCAGTACTTC
TRBV14	few	TRBJ2-1	TRBD2	CARAGLACSYNEQFF	TGTGCCAGAGCAGGACTAGCCTGCTCCTACAATGAGCAGTTCTTC
TRBV6-1	many	TRBJ2-1	NA	CASSPGTALSYFF	TGTGCCAGCAGCCCAGGGACTGCGCTTTCGTATTTCTTC
TRBV12-3/TRBV12-4	few	TRBJ1-1	NA	CASSFARASAEAFF	TGTGCCAGCAGTTTTGCCAGGGCTTCGGCTGAAGCTTTCTTT
TRBV11-1	many	TRBJ2-1	NA	CASSQGTGPSGAEQFF	TGTGCCAGCAGCCAGGGGACAGGGCCTAGCGGGGCTGAGCAGTTCTTC
TRBV7-9	NA	TRBJ2-7	TRBD1	CASSYTGTGTYEQYF	TGTGCCAGCAGCTACACCGGGACAGGGACCTACGAGCAGTACTTC
TRBV20-1	many	TRBJ1-6	NA	CSARTWGEGNSPLHF	TGCAGTGCTAGGACTTGGGGTGAAGGTAATTCACCCCTCCACTTT
TRBV6-2/TRBV6-3	few	TRBJ1-1	NA	CASSPWNTEAFF	TGTGCCAGCAGTCCATGGAACACTGAAGCTTTCTTT
TRBV7-6	once	TRBJ1-2	NA	CASSLEVGYGYTF	TGTGCCAGCAGCCTAGAGGTCGGCTATGGCTACACCTTC
TRBV28	NA	TRBJ1-6	NA	CASSRRGSGSPLHF	TGTGCCAGCAGTCGGAGGGGGAGTGGTTCACCCCTCCACTTT
TRBV7-2	many	TRBJ2-7	NA	CASSSGYREQYF	TGTGCCAGCAGCTCGGGCTACAGGGAGCAGTACTTC
TRBV30	once	TRBJ2-5	NA	CPWSVPSRAMTQYF	TGTCCCTGGAGTGTACCATCGAGAGCAATGACCCAGTACTTC
TRBV28	once	TRBJ2-6	NA	CASSRGGSAGANVLTF	TGTGCCAGCAGCCGGGGCGGTAGCGCTGGGGCCAACGTCCTGACTTTC
TRBV7-2	NA	TRBJ2-3	NA	CASSLVAGTTDTQYF	TGTGCCAGCAGCTTAGTCGCGGGGACCACAGATACGCAGTATTTT
TRBV5-1	many	TRBJ1-2	NA	CASSLAGNYGYTF	TGCGCCAGCAGCTTGGCAGGAAACTATGGCTACACCTTC
TRBV7-7	many	TRBJ2-2	NA	CASSPEDIGGANTGELFF	TGTGCTAGCAGTCCAGAGGACATAGGAGGGGCGAACACCGGGGAGCTGTTTTTT
TRBV20-1	many	TRBJ2-5	NA	CSARGQLIQETQYF	TGCAGTGCTAGGGGGCAGCTAATACAAGAGACCCAGTACTTC
TRBV6-6	few	TRBJ1-2	NA	CASSPLGGDGYTF	TGTGCCAGCAGTCCCTTGGGGGGCGATGGCTACACCTTC
TRBV5-1	few	TRBJ2-3	NA	CASSAGTGTDTQYF	TGCGCCAGCAGTGCAGGGACGGGCACAGATACGCAGTATTTT
TRBV20-1	many	TRBJ2-1	TRBD1	CSASFGTGKNEQFF	TGCAGTGCTAGTTTCGGGACAGGTAAAAATGAGCAGTTCTTC
TRBV5-6	many	TRBJ2-7	NA	CASSLFGEQYF	TGTGCCAGCAGCCTTTTTGGCGAGCAGTACTTC
TRBV28	many	TRBJ2-1	NA	CASNFGGSSYNEQFF	TGTGCCAGCAACTTCGGGGGCAGCTCCTACAATGAGCAGTTCTTC
TRBV7-9	NA	TRBJ2-7	TRBD2	CASSPLLAGERSYEQYF	TGTGCCAGCAGCCCCCTCCTAGCGGGAGAGCGGTCCTACGAGCAGTACTTC
TRBV30	few	TRBJ2-3	NA	CAWRTTSTDTQYF	TGTGCCTGGAGGACCACTAGCACAGATACGCAGTATTTT
TRBV11-3	few	TRBJ2-1	TRBD1	CASSFGTGGYNEQFF	TGTGCCAGCAGCTTCGGGACAGGGGGCTACAATGAGCAGTTCTTC
TRBV12-3/TRBV12-4	few	TRBJ1-5	NA	CASSLFGDSNQPQHF	TGTGCCAGCAGTTTATTCGGGGATAGCAATCAGCCCCAGCATTTT
TRBV3-1	many	TRBJ2-1	TRBD2	CASSQDRVASGGRSSYNEQFF	TGTGCCAGCAGCCAAGATAGGGTGGCTAGCGGGGGGCGAAGCTCCTACAATGAGCAGTTCTTC
TRBV20-1	many	TRBJ2-5	NA	CSARVRETQYF	TGCAGTGCTAGAGTTCGTGAGACCCAGTACTTC
TRBV14	NA	TRBJ2-2	TRBD2	CASSQGAAGGPYGELFF	TGTGCCAGCAGCCAAGGTGCAGCGGGAGGGCCTTACGGGGAGCTGTTTTTT
TRBV29-1	many	TRBJ2-1	NA	CSVGTLENEQFF	TGCAGCGTTGGGACCTTAGAGAATGAGCAGTTCTTC
TRBV7-8	few	TRBJ2-5	NA	CASSFKLRQAQETQYF	TGTGCCAGCAGCTTTAAACTGCGACAGGCTCAAGAGACCCAGTACTTC
TRBV5-1	many	TRBJ2-2	NA	CASSQAAGRELFF	TGCGCCAGCAGCCAAGCTGCGGGGCGGGAGCTGTTTTTT
TRBV19	NA	TRBJ1-1	NA	CASSTSSGKTEAFF	TGTGCCAGTAGTACCTCGTCCGGGAAAACTGAAGCTTTCTTT
TRBV20-1	many	TRBJ1-6	NA	CSASEPASYNSPLHF	TGCAGTGCTAGTGAGCCGGCCTCCTATAATTCACCCCTCCACTTT
TRBV7-9	NA	TRBJ2-1	NA	CASSSTGLLGGRAGGEQFF	TGTGCCAGCAGCTCGACAGGATTGCTTGGCGGGAGAGCCGGGGGGGAGCAGTTCTTC
TRBV28	NA	TRBJ2-4	TRBD1	CASSGAGTGELIQYF	TGTGCCAGCAGCGGAGCCGGGACAGGCGAACTCATTCAGTACTTC
TRBV20-1	few	TRBJ2-3	NA	CSARYSGYTQYF	TGCAGTGCTAGGTATTCGGGCTATACGCAGTATTTT
TRBV20-1	few	TRBJ1-1	TRBD1	CSASQGGSNTEAFF	TGCAGTGCTAGCCAGGGGGGTTCGAACACTGAAGCTTTCTTT
TRBV2	many	TRBJ2-7	NA	CASSRPYEQYF	TGTGCCAGCAGCCGACCCTACGAGCAGTACTTC
TRBV6-2/TRBV6-3	many	TRBJ2-3	NA	CASSYVKAGRDLTDTQYF	TGTGCCAGCAGTTATGTTAAGGCGGGGCGAGACCTCACAGATACGCAGTATTTT
TRBV29-1	many	TRBJ1-3	NA	CSVVGRGNTIYF	TGCAGCGTTGTAGGCAGAGGAAACACCATATATTTT
TRBV20-1	many	TRBJ2-7	NA	CSARRFWGYYEQYF	TGCAGTGCTAGGCGGTTTTGGGGGTACTACGAGCAGTACTTC
TRBV23-1	once	TRBJ2-5	NA	CASSHRWRVQETQYF	TGCGCCAGCAGTCACCGTTGGAGGGTCCAAGAGACCCAGTACTTC